These 32 T cell receptor beta chains were all obtained from the same sample, sequenced in a study of hypomethylating agent response in myelodysplastic syndrome. TCRdb's copy holds only in-frame clones and misses some; the assay was immunoSEQ multiplex PCR. The table records 6,000 or so clones, 82% of them present only once. The sample consisted of bone marrow, taken before or after starting hypomethylating agent treatment for myelodysplastic syndrome (not recorded which). These receptor sequences come from a human donor with myelodysplastic syndrome.

This chain uses TRBV11-3 with TRBJ2-2, with no clear D. Trimming took 0 bases from V and 6 from J, leaving 5 bases between them. The CDR3 runs 13 residues. CDR1 is SGHNT, CDR2 YENEEA, per germline. The CDR3 sequence: CASSLDNSGELFF. As DNA, the CDR3 is TGTGCCAGCAGCTTAGATAACTCCGGGGAGCTGTTTTTT.

This chain's CDR3 is CASSLGVSGANVLTF. CDR3 nucleotide sequence: TGTGCCAGCAGCTTAGGGGTTTCTGGGGCCAACGTCCTGACTTTC. The rearrangement links TRBV11-2 to TRBJ2-6; the D is unclear. Trimming stripped 1 base from V and 1 base from J, with 5 bases between. The CDR3 runs 15 residues. CDR1 SGHAT and CDR2 FQNNGV come from the germline V gene.

The rearrangement joins TRBV5-1 to TRBJ2-1; the D is unclear. The ends were cut back, 1 base at V and 1 base at J, with 3 bases in the middle. The germline V gene encodes CDR1 SGHRS and CDR2 YFSETQ. This CDR3 comprises 13 residues. The CDR3 is CASSLNSYNEQFF. In nucleotides, the CDR3 is TGCGCCAGCAGCTTGAATTCCTACAATGAGCAGTTCTTC.

The rearrangement uses TRBV7-3 and TRBJ2-2; 8 positions agree with TRBD1. The length of the CDR3 is 14 residues. From germline, CDR1 is SGHTA and CDR2 FQGTGA. The junction had 5 bases not matched to a gene; V was cut back by 6 bases and J by 5 bases. This CDR3 is CASSWDRLTGELFF. For the CDR3, the DNA is TGTGCCAGCAGTTGGGACAGGTTGACCGGGGAGCTGTTTTTT.

V usage is TRBV30 and J usage is TRBJ2-3; 12 bases map to TRBD2. Germline V lookup: CDR1 GTSNPN, CDR2 SVGIG (reference sequence). V shed 4 bases, J shed 4 bases, and the junction held 6 bases outside the gene matches. The CDR3 is made up of 15 amino acids. The DNA of the CDR3 is TGTGCCTGGAACACTCTAGCGGGGGGGCCAGATACGCAGTATTTT. The encoded protein is CAWNTLAGGPDTQYF.

The chain uses TRBV2 and TRBJ2-5; 11 positions agree with TRBD2. With 6 bases clipped from V and 0 bases from J, the junction kept 6 bases outside the gene matches. CDR1 is SNHLY and CDR2 is FYNNEI in the germline V gene. This CDR3 has 16 residues. CDR3 sequence: CASRPPSGGYQETQYF. As DNA, the CDR3 is TGTGCCAGCAGACCCCCTAGCGGGGGGTACCAAGAGACCCAGTACTTC.

This chain connects TRBV19 to TRBJ2-6; D call uncertain. Trimming took off 6 bases at V and 5 bases at J, with 14 bases between the two ends. The length of the CDR3 is 15 residues. CDR1 LNHDA and CDR2 SQIVND come from the germline V gene (reference sequence). The CDR3: CASSKSQSRANVLTF. The CDR3 DNA follows: TGTGCCAGTAGCAAATCACAAAGTCGGGCCAACGTCCTGACTTTC.

The chain links TRBV6-1 to TRBJ2-2; 8 nucleotides match TRBD1. Germline CDR1 is MNHNS and CDR2 is SASEGT. The length of the CDR3 is 14 residues. Trimming took 7 bases from V and 5 from J; bases not matched to a gene: 6. Written as DNA, the CDR3 is TGTGCCAGCATAACCACAGGGGGGACCGGGGAGCTGTTTTTT. It yields the protein CASITTGGTGELFF.

V is TRBV5-4 and J is TRBJ1-2; D call uncertain. The CDR3 totals 15 residues. CDR1 and CDR2 (germline): SGHNT, YYREEE (reference sequence). Trimming shortened V by 7 bases and J by 0 bases, and 16 bases separated the two germline ends. CDR3 loop: CASLDTQLTNYGYTF. The CDR3 DNA sequence: TGTGCCAGCTTGGATACACAGTTAACTAACTATGGCTACACCTTC.

The chain combines TRBV7-4 with TRBJ1-5, with D possibly matching TRBD1 (5 bases). Germline CDR1 reads SGHVT; CDR2 reads SQSDAQ. The V end was cut by 1 base, the J end by 7 bases, with 5 bases between. CDR3 length: 12 amino acids. CDR3 amino acids: CASSLEGQPQHF. CDR3 bases: TGTGCCAGCAGCTTAGAGGGGCAGCCCCAGCATTTT.

The chain uses TRBV11-3 and TRBJ2-3; weak D call: TRBD1 (6 bases). This CDR3 region has 14 residues. Germline V gene lookup returns CDR1 SGHNT and CDR2 YENEEA. Deletions cut 0 bases from V and 5 bases from J, with 9 bases between. The CDR3: CASSLDSGVDTQYF. CDR3 bases: TGTGCCAGCAGCTTAGATTCAGGGGTAGATACGCAGTATTTT.

This chain links TRBV7-8 with TRBJ2-5, with D possibly matching TRBD2 (7 bases). CDR1 SGHVS and CDR2 FQNEAQ come from the germline V gene. V lost 1 base and J lost 7, with 16 bases in between. This CDR3 is built from 15 residues. CDR3 bases: TGTGCCAGCAGCTTAGATGGGGGGGCAGTGGGGACCCAGTACTTC. Its protein is CASSLDGGAVGTQYF.

V gene TRBV19 combines with J gene TRBJ2-1; TRBD2 matches at 9 bases. The V gene end was trimmed by 3 bases and the J gene end by 4 bases; junction bases not matched to a gene: 7. The CDR3 totals 16 residues. Per germline, CDR1 LNHDA and CDR2 SQIVND (reference sequence). Here the CDR3 reads CASSILSTSGYNEQFF. CDR3 bases: TGTGCCAGTAGTATCCTCTCCACTAGCGGGTACAATGAGCAGTTCTTC.

The count of this clone is one. The rearrangement joins TRBV12-5 to TRBJ2-3, with 8 bases fitting TRBD1. Per germline, CDR1 LGHNT and CDR2 FRNRAP. This CDR3 comprises 12 residues. V was clipped by 6 bases and J by 9 bases; unmatched bases: 5. CDR3 sequence (DNA): TGTGCTAGTGGCCTGGACAGGGAGACGCAGTATTTT. It is translated as CASGLDRETQYF.

The chain couples TRBV5-5 to TRBJ1-1, with D maybe TRBD1 (6 bases). This CDR3 is built from 15 residues. CDR1 is SGHKS and CDR2 is YYEKEE in the germline V gene (reference sequence). V was pared by 4 bases and J by 1 base, with 14 bases between. CDR3: CASSPDQGRNTEAFF. CDR3 nucleotide sequence: TGTGCCAGCAGCCCCGATCAGGGGAGGAACACTGAAGCTTTCTTT.

The chain uses TRBV5-1 and TRBJ2-3, with D tentatively TRBD2 (6 bases). The germline V gene has CDR1 SGHRS and CDR2 YFSETQ. The CDR3 loop spans 16 amino acids. V lost 4 bases and J lost 3, with 18 bases in between. CDR3 residues: CASSRTGRESTDTQYF. CDR3 sequence (DNA): TGCGCCAGCAGCCGGACGGGGCGGGAATCGACAGATACGCAGTATTTT.

The J gene is TRBJ2-3, the V gene TRBV27, with 9 nucleotides matching TRBD2. Germline CDR1 is MNHEY and CDR2 is SMNVEV (reference sequence). Trimming took 10 bases from V and 3 from J; bases not matched to a gene: 11. The CDR3 is 15 amino acids. CDR3: CANAAGGRRTDTQYF. CDR3 DNA sequence: TGTGCCAACGCTGCGGGGGGGCGGCGGACAGATACGCAGTATTTT.

The chain combines TRBV7-2 with TRBJ1-6; D is unresolved. Trimming removed 6 bases from V and 8 bases from J, with 14 bases in between. Germline V gene lookup returns CDR1 SGHTA and CDR2 FQGNSA. This CDR3 comprises 14 residues. Written as DNA, the CDR3 is TGTGCCAGCAGGTTTCGGGGAAGGGATTCACCCCTCCACTTT. The encoded protein is CASRFRGRDSPLHF.

In DNA, the CDR3 is TGTGCCAGCTGGAGGACTAACACCGGGGAGCTGTTTTTT. It is translated as CASWRTNTGELFF. The genes are TRBV6-1 and TRBJ2-2, with a possible D match to TRBD2 (5 bases). This CDR3 is 13 amino acids long. Trimming left V 8 bases short and J 2 bases short, with 9 bases between. The germline V gene has CDR1 MNHNS and CDR2 SASEGT.

This chain links TRBV10-3 with TRBJ2-3; 8 nucleotides match TRBD1. The CDR3 is 15 residues long. J was trimmed by 5 bases and V by 2 bases; bases with no gene match: 6. Per germline, CDR1 ENHRY and CDR2 SYGVKD. The DNA for the CDR3 is TGTGCCATCAGTGAGGGGACAGGTCGGGGAGATACGCAGTATTTT. The encoded protein is CAISEGTGRGDTQYF.

This clone was seen more than once but under ten times. The chain employs TRBV7-9 and TRBJ2-7; D is perhaps TRBD2 (5 bases). Germline V gene lookup returns CDR1 SEHNR and CDR2 FQNEAQ (reference sequence). V lost 1 base and J 6 bases, leaving 19 bases between the germline ends. This CDR3 has 16 amino acids. This chain's CDR3 is CASSLVPRVAPSEQYV. DNA of the CDR3: TGTGCCAGCAGCTTAGTTCCCCGAGTAGCGCCCAGCGAGCAGTACGTC.

The CDR3 sequence is CASSLSGGRSYNEQFF. CDR3 DNA: TGTGCCAGCAGTCTTAGCGGGGGGAGGTCCTACAATGAGCAGTTCTTC. The V gene is TRBV28, the J gene TRBJ2-1; the match to TRBD2 covers 10 bases. This CDR3 contains 16 residues. Germline CDR1 MDHEN, CDR2 SYDVKM. J lost 1 base, V lost 5 bases, and 5 bases had no gene match. Supplemented by reference TRBV28 and TRBJ2-1, the full variable domain reads DVKVTQSSRYLVKRTGEKVFLECVQDMDHENMFWYRQDPGLGLRLIYFSYDVKMKEKGDIPEGYSVSREKKERFSLILESASTNQTSMYLCASSLSGGRSYNEQFFGPGTRLTVL.

The chain has TRBV6-5 and TRBJ2-1; TRBD2 is a possible D gene (5 bases). Trimming left V 5 bases short and J 6 bases short, with 11 bases between. Germline V gene lookup returns CDR1 MNHEY and CDR2 SVGAGI. The CDR3 extends over 13 amino acids. For the CDR3, the DNA is TGTGCCAGCAGTAGCGGATTCTCCAATGAGCAGTTCTTC. It is translated as CASSSGFSNEQFF.

This clone was seen a single time. V gene TRBV10-1 combines with J gene TRBJ2-3; 9 bases agree with TRBD1. The ends lost 5 bases at V and 7 bases at J; junction bases unmatched: 7. The CDR3 is 14 residues long. CDR1 WNHNN and CDR2 SYGVQD come from the germline V gene (reference sequence). CDR3 in DNA: TGCGCCAGCAGTCTGGACAGGGGCCGAAATACGCAGTATTTT. It yields the protein CASSLDRGRNTQYF.

In its sample, this clone was seen once. The DNA for the CDR3 is TGTGCCAGCAGTTACGGTTTGGGGCAAGGTGGCTACACCTTC. The encoded protein is CASSYGLGQGGYTF. The J gene is TRBJ1-2, the V gene TRBV6-6; weak D call: TRBD1 (5 bases). The CDR3 covers 14 residues. Germline CDR1 is MNHNY and CDR2 is SVGAGI (reference sequence). V was trimmed by 2 bases and J by 7 bases, leaving 14 bases between them.

The chain combines TRBV18 with TRBJ2-3, with a weak D call TRBD1 (5 bases). From germline, CDR1 is KGHSH and CDR2 LQKENI. The CDR3 spans 19 residues. The germline V and J ends were trimmed by 4 bases and 0 bases, with 23 bases remaining between them. The CDR3 region has the DNA TGTGCCAGCTCACGGTGGCCAGACAGCAATCTTAGGAGCACAGATACGCAGTATTTT. It translates to CASSRWPDSNLRSTDTQYF.

The chain links TRBV2 to TRBJ2-6; D not certain. The germline V gene encodes CDR1 SNHLY and CDR2 FYNNEI. The length of the CDR3 is 14 residues. V lost 5 bases to trimming and J lost 4 bases, with 9 bases between them. CDR3 DNA sequence: TGTGCCAGCAGTTTTATGGGGGGGGCCAACGTCCTGACTTTC. Translating gives CASSFMGGANVLTF.

The chain recombines TRBV28 with TRBJ1-4; TRBD1 might be the D (6 bases). This CDR3 contains 14 residues. Germline-derived CDR1 and CDR2 are MDHEN and SYDVKM. V was cut by 4 bases and J by 8 bases, with 14 bases left in between. DNA for the CDR3: TGTGCCAGCAGTTCAACACTTACAGGGGAAAAACTGTTTTTT. Its translation is CASSSTLTGEKLFF.

The V and J genes are TRBV2 and TRBJ2-7, with D perhaps TRBD1 or TRBD2 (5 bases each). Germline V gene data show CDR1 as SNHLY and CDR2 as FYNNEI. V lost 7 bases to trimming and J lost 6 bases, with 10 bases between them. CDR3 size: 11 residues. Here the CDR3 DNA reads TGTGCCAGCACAGGGCGGGTCGAGCAGTACGTC. The encoded protein is CASTGRVEQYV.

The chain has TRBV4-1 and TRBJ2-3; 8 bases align to TRBD2. The germline CDR1 and CDR2 sequences are MGHRA and YSYEKL. The CDR3 consists of 17 residues. V shed 3 bases and J 3 bases; nucleotides not matched to a gene: 11. CDR3 in DNA: TGCGCCAGCAGCCAGGAACCCAGCGGGGGCCTTACAGATACGCAGTATTTT. Residues: CASSQEPSGGLTDTQYF.

This chain connects TRBV4-1 to TRBJ1-1; unclear D gene. The CDR3 sequence is 17 residues long. Germline V gene data show CDR1 as MGHRA and CDR2 as YSYEKL. The germline V and J ends were trimmed by 0 bases and 7 bases, with 21 bases remaining between them. CDR3 sequence reads: CASSQEQGLARSGEAFF. In DNA, the CDR3 is TGCGCCAGCAGCCAAGAACAAGGATTGGCCCGGTCTGGTGAAGCTTTCTTT.

This clone has a single count. V and J are TRBV6-1 and TRBJ1-2, with TRBD1 identical over 10 bases. The length of the CDR3 is 16 residues. J gave up 3 bases and V 1 base, and 5 bases lay outside the gene matches. Germline CDR1 reads MNHNS; CDR2 reads SASEGT. The CDR3 DNA is TGTGCCAGCAGTGAAGAAAGACAGGGGGCATACTATGGCTACACCTTC. Translating it yields CASSEERQGAYYGYTF.